The present T cell receptor beta chain was sequenced within a study of T cell repertoires in aging, cancer and after chemotherapy. TRB rearrangements spanning V, D and J were amplified using mixed TRB-A/B primers. TCRdb re-called the multiplex PCR reads with MiXCR, one entry per CDR3 protein. This sample has some 2,000 distinct CDR3 sequences, with over 20% found just once. Note on this clonotype: Its target is unknown.

Study-wide results and limits: Compared with age-matched healthy donors, untreated hematological or solid cancer patients showed higher blood TCR clonality.

TCR beta rearrangements were amplified from peripheral blood genomic DNA. With V trimmed by 3 bases and J by 5 bases, 8 bases remained unmatched. This CDR3 contains 16 residues. Germline CDR1 reads MGHRA; CDR2 reads YSYEKL. Sequenced input: blood. The receptor was derived from a human donor with a solid tumor. The J gene is TRBJ2-2, the V gene TRBV4-1; 8 positions match TRBD2. In DNA, the CDR3 is TGCGCCAGCAGCCACGTCGGGAGGGCCAGAACCGGGGAGCTGTTTTTT. Protein sequence: CASSHVGRARTGELFF.